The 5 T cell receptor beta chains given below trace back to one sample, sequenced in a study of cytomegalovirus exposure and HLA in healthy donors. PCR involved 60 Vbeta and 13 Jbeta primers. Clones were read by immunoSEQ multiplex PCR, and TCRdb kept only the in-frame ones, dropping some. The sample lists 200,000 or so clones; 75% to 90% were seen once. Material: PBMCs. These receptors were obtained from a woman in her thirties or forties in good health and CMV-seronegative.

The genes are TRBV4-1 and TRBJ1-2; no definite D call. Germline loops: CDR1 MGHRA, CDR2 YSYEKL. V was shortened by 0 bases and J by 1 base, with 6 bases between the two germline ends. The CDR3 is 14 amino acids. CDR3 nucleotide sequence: TGCGCCAGCAGCCAAGACGTCAGTAACTATGGCTACACCTTC. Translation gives CASSQDVSNYGYTF.

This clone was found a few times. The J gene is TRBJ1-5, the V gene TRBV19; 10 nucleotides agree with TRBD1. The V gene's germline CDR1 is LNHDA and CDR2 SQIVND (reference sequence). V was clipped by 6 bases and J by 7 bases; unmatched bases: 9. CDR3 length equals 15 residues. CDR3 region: CASSISGTGEQPQHF. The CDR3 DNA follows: TGTGCCAGTAGCATCTCCGGGACAGGGGAGCAGCCCCAGCATTTT.

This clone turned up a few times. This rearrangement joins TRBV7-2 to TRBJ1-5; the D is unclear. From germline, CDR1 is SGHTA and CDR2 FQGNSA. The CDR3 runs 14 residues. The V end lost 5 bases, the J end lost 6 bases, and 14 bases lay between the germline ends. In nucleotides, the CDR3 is TGTGCCAGCAGCCAAAAGGGAGGGATTCAGCCCCAGCATTTT. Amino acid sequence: CASSQKGGIQPQHF.

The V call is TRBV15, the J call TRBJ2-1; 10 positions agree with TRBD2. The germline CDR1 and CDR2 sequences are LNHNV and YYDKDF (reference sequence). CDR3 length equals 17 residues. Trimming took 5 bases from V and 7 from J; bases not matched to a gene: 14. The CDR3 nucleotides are TGTGCCACCAGCGATAATAAAGCGGGAGGGCTGCGTAATGAGCAGTTCTTC. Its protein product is CATSDNKAGGLRNEQFF.

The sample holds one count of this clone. The chain's CDR3 is CASSREGRTNEKLFF. In nucleotides, the CDR3 is TGCGCCAGCAGCCGGGAAGGGAGAACTAATGAAAAACTGTTTTTT. This chain connects TRBV5-1 to TRBJ1-4; D gene uncertain. CDR1 and CDR2 (germline): SGHRS, YFSETQ. The CDR3 has 15 amino acids. V was clipped by 4 bases and J by 1 base, with 11 bases between them. The full variable domain, rest sourced from reference TRBV5-1 and TRBJ1-4, is KAGVTQTPRYLIKTRGQQVTLSCSPISGHRSVSWYQQTPGQGLQFLFEYFSETQRNKGNFPGRFSGRQFSNSRSEMNVSTLELGDSALYLCASSREGRTNEKLFFGSGTQLSVL.